Each of the 29 T cell receptor beta chains below was sequenced from the same sample in a study of early T cells in non-severe SARS-CoV-2 infection. MiXCR was run by TCRdb on the 5' RACE reads, yielding one entry per CDR3 protein. The sample holds about 60,000 distinct CDR3 sequences, more than 8.5% seen once. Sequenced material: whole blood. All receptors come from an adult who was a healthcare worker with PCR-confirmed SARS-CoV-2 infection or an uninfected control (not recorded which).

This clonotype was picked up many times. The rearrangement links TRBV6-5 to TRBJ1-6; a weak D match, TRBD1 (5 bases). This CDR3 region has 15 residues. The germline CDR1 and CDR2 sequences are MNHEY and SVGAGI. V lost 6 bases and J 8 bases, leaving 17 bases between the germline ends. For the CDR3, the DNA is TGTGCCAGCAGATCCGTGGGGGGTCGGGATTCACCCCTCCACTTT. This encodes CASRSVGGRDSPLHF.

V gene TRBV5-1 combines with J gene TRBJ2-3, with D perhaps TRBD2 (6 bases). CDR3 length: 17 residues. Trimming left V 0 bases short and J 1 base short, with 15 bases between. The germline V gene encodes CDR1 SGHRS and CDR2 YFSETQ. The CDR3 DNA is TGCGCCAGCAGCTTGGGTCGGGAGAGTTCGGGCACAGATACGCAGTATTTT. Translated, it gives CASSLGRESSGTDTQYF.

The chain carries TRBV7-9 and TRBJ1-2; D gene uncertain. This CDR3 spans 12 amino acids. Germline values: CDR1 SEHNR, CDR2 FQNEAQ (reference sequence). Trimming cost V 1 base and J 7 bases, with 7 bases left between them. In DNA, the CDR3 is TGTGCCAGCAGCTTAGATAGCCGTGGCTACACCTTC. Translating it yields CASSLDSRGYTF.

Many counts were recorded for this clonotype. V and J are TRBV7-3 and TRBJ2-2; 10 bases map to TRBD2. Germline loops: CDR1 SGHTA, CDR2 FQGTGA. This CDR3 has 15 amino acids. The V gene end was trimmed by 5 bases and the J gene end by 5 bases; junction bases not matched to a gene: 5. The CDR3 bases are TGTGCCAGCAGCCCTCTAGCGGGAGTGACCGGGGAGCTGTTTTTT. Translation gives CASSPLAGVTGELFF.

This clonotype was counted many times. The V gene is TRBV3-1, the J gene TRBJ2-3, with 11 positions matching TRBD1. V lost 1 base and J lost 2; bases outside the gene matches: 5. Germline loops: CDR1 LGHDT, CDR2 YNNKEL (reference sequence). The length of the CDR3 is 17 residues. CDR3 region: CASSQGEDRGLTDTQYF. The CDR3 coding sequence is TGTGCCAGCAGCCAAGGGGAGGACAGGGGGCTCACAGATACGCAGTATTTT.

In this sample, this clonotype turned up a few times. V is TRBV12-3 or TRBV12-4 and J is TRBJ2-2; D may be TRBD1 or TRBD2 (6 bases each). CDR3 size: 12 residues. The V end lost 8 bases, the J end lost 6 bases, and 10 bases lay between the germline ends. The CDR3 region has the DNA TGTGCCAGCTTGGAGGGGGCCGGGGAGCTGTTTTTT. Amino acid sequence: CASLEGAGELFF.

This clonotype was seen many times. This chain joins TRBV6-5 and TRBJ1-1; D is unresolved. The CDR3 extends over 14 amino acids. The germline V gene encodes CDR1 MNHEY and CDR2 SVGAGI. Trimming removed 3 bases from V and 0 bases from J, with 8 bases in between. As DNA, the CDR3 is TGTGCCAGCAGTTATTTCGCCTTGAACACTGAAGCTTTCTTT. Amino acid sequence: CASSYFALNTEAFF.

This clonotype was seen repeatedly, ten times or more. The J gene is TRBJ2-1, the V gene TRBV11-3; TRBD1 matches 8 bases. V was clipped by 5 bases and J by 9 bases; unmatched bases: 9. This CDR3 region has 14 residues. CDR1 is SGHNT, CDR2 YENEEA, per germline. The chain's CDR3 is CASSKGPTGAEQFF. The CDR3 nucleotides read TGTGCCAGCAGCAAGGGACCGACAGGGGCTGAGCAGTTCTTC.

There are many counts of this clonotype. This chain connects TRBV27 to TRBJ1-5; TRBD1 matches 7 bases. The CDR3 has 15 residues. Trimming cost V 5 bases and J 7 bases; bases outside gene matches: 11. CDR1 MNHEY and CDR2 SMNVEV come from the germline V gene (reference sequence). The CDR3 DNA sequence: TGTGCCAGCAGTATTACAGGGGATCCGGGGCAGCCCCAGCATTTT. Its translation: CASSITGDPGQPQHF.

This clonotype has at least ten counts. The gene calls are TRBV7-9 and TRBJ2-5, with D unclear. The CDR3 is made up of 16 amino acids. V gave up 4 bases and J gave up 1 base, with 16 bases separating them. Germline values: CDR1 SEHNR, CDR2 FQNEAQ (reference sequence). The CDR3 region has the DNA TGTGCCAGCAGCTCTCGCTTGAATGGACCCCAAGAGACCCAGTACTTC. Translated: CASSSRLNGPQETQYF.

This chain links TRBV20-1 with TRBJ2-3, with D possibly being TRBD1 (7 bases). Trimming removed 0 bases at V and 2 bases at J, with 15 bases between. CDR3 size: 16 residues. From germline, CDR1 is DFQATT and CDR2 SNEGSKA (reference sequence). CDR3 region: CSARDLAGGSTDTQYF. Written as DNA, the CDR3 is TGCAGTGCTAGAGATTTGGCAGGGGGGTCCACAGATACGCAGTATTTT.

The genes are TRBV20-1 and TRBJ2-2; D uncertain. This CDR3 is 12 amino acids long. The germline gives CDR1 DFQATT, CDR2 SNEGSKA (reference sequence). Trimming left V 0 bases short and J 6 bases short, with 5 bases between. The CDR3: CSAREASGELFF. The CDR3, as DNA: TGCAGTGCTAGAGAGGCTTCCGGGGAGCTGTTTTTT.

This clonotype appeared many times. The chain combines TRBV25-1 with TRBJ2-1; TRBD2 matches at 13 bases. This CDR3 is 15 amino acids long. Looked up from germline, CDR1 is MGHDK and CDR2 is SYGVNS. V was pared by 8 bases and J by 8 bases, with 9 bases of the junction left unmatched. The CDR3 region is CASGPGLAGDHEQFF. For the CDR3, the DNA is TGTGCCAGCGGACCCGGACTAGCGGGAGACCATGAGCAGTTCTTC.

The chain has TRBV29-1 and TRBJ2-7; D gene uncertain. The CDR3 runs to 14 residues. CDR1 SQVTM and CDR2 ANQGSEA come from the germline V gene. The V gene lost 4 bases and the J gene lost 5 bases, with 18 bases spanning the gap. The DNA of the CDR3 is TGCAGCGTTGCGTCCCCCCGAACTGGGGACGAGCAGTACTTC. It specifies CSVASPRTGDEQYF.

This clonotype was detected a few times. The chain has TRBV6-6 and TRBJ2-5; no firm D call. V lost 0 bases to trimming and J lost 3 bases, with 14 bases between them. This CDR3 region has 16 residues. CDR1 and CDR2 from the germline V gene are MNHNY and SVGAGI (reference sequence). CDR3 in DNA: TGTGCCAGCAGTTACTCGAAACTTCAGAAAAAAGAGACCCAGTACTTC. Residues: CASSYSKLQKKETQYF.

The table lists this clonotype with many counts. This chain connects TRBV18 to TRBJ2-7; D remains ambiguous. This CDR3 is built from 15 residues. Germline V gene sequence: CDR1 KGHSH, CDR2 LQKENI. Trimming stripped 0 bases from V and 2 bases from J, with 11 bases between. For the CDR3, the DNA is TGTGCCAGCTCACCACCAGGGTCTGCAGCCTACGAGCAGTACTTC. It specifies CASSPPGSAAYEQYF.

The sample holds a few counts of this clonotype. The rearrangement links TRBV6-5 to TRBJ2-3; perhaps TRBD1 as D (5 bases). The ends were cut back, 2 bases at V and 0 bases at J, with 9 bases in the middle. The CDR3 spans 15 residues. The germline V gene encodes CDR1 MNHEY and CDR2 SVGAGI. The CDR3: CASSYGAISTDTQYF. The CDR3, as DNA: TGTGCCAGCAGTTACGGGGCAATTAGCACAGATACGCAGTATTTT.

This clonotype occurred many times. The chain uses TRBV7-2 and TRBJ2-1; unclear D gene. V was cut by 1 base and J by 2 bases, with 3 bases left in between. This CDR3 is built from 13 residues. The germline CDR1 and CDR2 sequences are SGHTA and FQGNSA. The CDR3 region has the DNA TGTGCCAGCAGCTTAGGGCCCTACAATGAGCAGTTCTTC. Protein: CASSLGPYNEQFF.

This clonotype has a count of ten or more. This chain joins TRBV15 and TRBJ1-6; unclear D gene. This CDR3 is built from 14 residues. V was shortened by 1 base and J by 7 bases, with 8 bases between the two germline ends. CDR1 and CDR2 from the germline V gene are LNHNV and YYDKDF (reference sequence). CDR3 bases: TGTGCCACCAGCAGAGGCAGAATGAATTCACCCCTCCACTTT. This codes for CATSRGRMNSPLHF.

This clonotype was seen repeatedly, ten times or more. The chain recombines TRBV11-2 with TRBJ2-7; 9 nucleotides match TRBD1. V shed 1 base and J 2 bases; nucleotides not matched to a gene: 15. Germline V gene data show CDR1 as SGHAT and CDR2 as FQNNGV. This CDR3 comprises 19 residues. CDR3 loop: CASSLVGRRTGANTYEQYF. The CDR3 bases are TGTGCCAGCAGCTTAGTAGGGAGGAGGACAGGGGCCAACACCTACGAGCAGTACTTC.

This clonotype was seen repeatedly, ten times or more. The chain is built from TRBV12-5 and TRBJ2-1, with D possibly being TRBD1 (6 bases). V was shortened by 1 base and J by 9 bases, with 10 bases between the two germline ends. CDR1 and CDR2 from the germline V gene are LGHNT and FRNRAP. The CDR3 has 13 amino acids. The CDR3 nucleotides are TGTGCTAGTGGTTTGGGAGGCAGGGGTGAGCAGTTCTTC. This gives the protein CASGLGGRGEQFF.

This clonotype was counted ten times or more. This chain links TRBV24-1 with TRBJ1-3, with D maybe TRBD1 (5 bases). The CDR3 is 17 amino acids. V dropped 4 bases and J dropped 5 bases, with 20 bases sitting between them. Per germline, CDR1 KGHDR and CDR2 SFDVKD. The CDR3 DNA follows: TGTGCCACCAGTGACCGGGACGGGGGAACACTAAGAAACACCATATATTTT. It translates to CATSDRDGGTLRNTIYF.

The sample holds a few counts of this clonotype. The chain uses TRBV2 and TRBJ1-2; a possible D gene is TRBD1 (5 bases). Germline V gene data show CDR1 as SNHLY and CDR2 as FYNNEI. This CDR3 is built from 16 residues. V was trimmed by 1 base and J by 6 bases, leaving 18 bases between them. CDR3 loop: CASSEVLLVGLDGYTF. CDR3 bases: TGTGCCAGCAGTGAAGTTCTACTAGTGGGACTCGATGGCTACACCTTC.

This clonotype was seen at least ten times. The V and J genes are TRBV19 and TRBJ2-3; a possible D gene is TRBD2 (8 bases). This CDR3 comprises 15 residues. Looked up from germline, CDR1 is LNHDA and CDR2 is SQIVND (reference sequence). Trimming cost V 6 bases and J 0 bases, with 13 bases left between them. The CDR3 sequence is CASSGGDSSTDTQYF. Written as DNA, the CDR3 is TGTGCCAGTAGCGGGGGGGACAGCAGCACAGATACGCAGTATTTT.

This clonotype was counted ten times or more. The CDR3 end shows no conserved phenylalanine or tryptophan, and so a read error is likely. The DNA is omitted, as the CDR3 cannot be located on it reliably, and the CDR3 follows TCRdb's listing. The V call is TRBV27, the J call TRBJ2-3; the table's D call, TRBD2, has no DNA check behind it. Ends included, the CDR3 has 9 residues. Germline CDR1 and CDR2: MNHEY and SMNVEV (reference sequence). The CDR3 sequence is CASRLTLAG.

This clonotype was observed at least ten times. The chain combines TRBV24-1 with TRBJ2-5, with TRBD1 matching 8 bases. J was trimmed by 5 bases and V by 7 bases; bases with no gene match: 14. The CDR3 runs to 16 residues. The germline gives CDR1 KGHDR, CDR2 SFDVKD. As DNA, the CDR3 is TGTGCCACCAGCGACTGGCGAACAGGGGGGATCGAGACCCAGTACTTC. The encoded protein is CATSDWRTGGIETQYF.

The chain carries TRBV12-3 or TRBV12-4 and TRBJ1-2; D uncertain. This CDR3 comprises 14 residues. Trimming left V 3 bases short and J 4 bases short, with 12 bases between. CDR3 DNA: TGTGCCAGCAGTTTTTATCTTGGTGGCTATGGCTACACCTTC. Protein sequence: CASSFYLGGYGYTF.

This clonotype was recorded a few times. The chain links TRBV13 to TRBJ2-5; either TRBD1 or TRBD2 may fit D (5 bases each). This CDR3 has 14 amino acids. V was trimmed by 6 bases and J by 5 bases, leaving 16 bases between them. Germline CDR1 reads PRHDT; CDR2 reads FYEKMQ (reference sequence). CDR3 residues: CASSPRDGGETQYF. The CDR3 nucleotides read TGTGCCAGCAGTCCCCGGGACGGCGGGGAGACCCAGTACTTC. The full variable domain, its missing parts supplied by reference TRBV13 and TRBJ2-5, is AAGVIQSPRHLIKEKRETATLKCYPIPRHDTVYWYQQGPGQDPQFLISFYEKMQSDKGSIPDRFSAQQFSDYHSELNMSSLELGDSALYFCASSPRDGGETQYFGPGTRLLVL.

This clonotype was detected ten times or more. The rearrangement joins TRBV2 to TRBJ2-1, with D hard to call. Per the germline V gene, CDR1 is SNHLY and CDR2 is FYNNEI. There are 11 residues in the CDR3. The germline V and J ends were trimmed by 3 bases and 10 bases, with 7 bases remaining between them. This CDR3 is CASSDSAEQFF. The CDR3 nucleotides read TGTGCCAGCAGTGACTCGGCCGAGCAGTTCTTC.